This T cell receptor beta chain was sequenced for a study of cytomegalovirus exposure and HLA in healthy donors. Despite likely unrecorded immune exposures, the donors were nominally healthy at the time of sampling. With respect to this clone: What it binds is unknown.

V was clipped by 4 bases and J by 5 bases, with 18 bases between them. This CDR3 is built from 15 residues. Per germline, CDR1 SGHRS and CDR2 YFSETQ. Study-wide results and limits: Clonal expansion was found to be greater in HLA-associated TCR beta chains than in equally common others in a later analysis. The CMV antigen specificity of a few CMV-associated chains was confirmed through in vitro analysis. The study flagged around 150 TCR beta chains as cytomegalovirus-associated.

The primer mix had 60 Vbeta and 13 Jbeta primers. TCRdb's copy holds only in-frame clones and misses some; the assay was immunoSEQ multiplex PCR. The sample has some 180,000 clones; more than 65% are singletons. The sequenced material came from PBMCs. This sequence was found in a woman in her twenties or thirties in good health and CMV-seronegative. The rearrangement joins TRBV5-1 to TRBJ2-5, with TRBD1 as a possible D gene (6 bases). CDR3 loop: CASSLGQTGSETQYF. Written as DNA, the CDR3 is TGCGCCAGCAGCCTAGGACAGACAGGTTCGGAGACCCAGTACTTC. Supplemented by reference TRBV5-1 and TRBJ2-5, the full variable domain reads KAGVTQTPRYLIKTRGQQVTLSCSPISGHRSVSWYQQTPGQGLQFLFEYFSETQRNKGNFPGRFSGRQFSNSRSEMNVSTLELGDSALYLCASSLGQTGSETQYFGPGTRLLVL.